The present TCR beta chain was sequenced within a study of CD8+ T cells in alopecia areata. Treatment reported: oral pan-JAK inhibitor, 5-10 mg twice daily. Collected material from alopecia areata patients comprised lesional scalp punch biopsies and peripheral blood. Points from the study as a whole: Scalp clonality and expanded CD8+ clones among the top 100 showed significant decreases with tofacitinib. Many expanded lesional clones remained in scalp and blood on tofacitinib.

Of note for this clone: What it binds is not known.

Extracted RNA was reverse transcribed, and the resulting cDNA served as sequencing template. The method was immunoSEQ multiplex PCR; TCRdb's version includes in-frame clones alone and lacks a portion of them. The sample includes some 210,000 clones, more than 60% of them seen just once. This clonotype was sampled from a human donor with alopecia areata. The sequenced sample was CD4+ T cells sorted from blood, obtained at approximately week 42, from a patient treated with tofacitinib.

Written as DNA, the CDR3 is TGCAGCGTTGTGGTGGGCCCGGGGGGAAAACTGTTTTTT. This codes for CSVVVGPGGKLFF. The chain recombines TRBV29-1 with TRBJ1-4, with D maybe TRBD1 (5 bases). Germline V gives CDR1 SQVTM, CDR2 ANQGSEA. The CDR3 contains 13 residues. V lost 4 bases to trimming and J lost 10 bases, with 16 bases between them. The full variable domain, its missing parts supplied by reference TRBV29-1 and TRBJ1-4, is SAVISQKPSRDICQRGTSLTIQCQVDSQVTMMFWYRQQPGQSLTLIATANQGSEATYESGFVIDKFPISRPNLTFSTLTVSNMSPEDSSIYLCSVVVGPGGKLFFGSGTQLSVL.